One and the same sample provided the 4 T cell receptor beta chains below, sequenced in a study of T cell responses to AZD1222 COVID-19 vaccine. Here immunoSEQ multiplex PCR was the method, and the copy in TCRdb shows in-frame clones only, minus some. The profile shows approximately 200,000 clones, around 93% of them singletons. The sample here was peripheral blood, taken on day 0 of AZD1222 vaccination. The receptor set was obtained from an adult in good health.

This rearrangement joins TRBV11-2 to TRBJ1-2; D not certain. CDR3 length equals 12 residues. Trimming stripped 1 base from V and 4 bases from J, with 4 bases between. Germline values: CDR1 SGHAT, CDR2 FQNNGV. This chain's CDR3 is CASSLGTYGYTF. The CDR3 nucleotides read TGTGCCAGCAGCTTAGGCACCTATGGCTACACCTTC.

CDR3 DNA: TGTGCCAGCAGTTTCTCCCCTAACACGGGGAACACTGAAGCTTTCTTT. It codes for CASSFSPNTGNTEAFF. This rearrangement joins TRBV28 to TRBJ1-1; D remains unclear. This CDR3 has 16 residues. The ends were cut back, 3 bases at V and 1 base at J, with 15 bases in the middle. CDR1 is MDHEN and CDR2 is SYDVKM in the germline V gene.

The chain joins TRBV6-7 to TRBJ1-5; 8 bases line up with TRBD1. TRBV6-7 is an ORF for which the function is uncertain. The J segment lost 8 bases and the V segment lost 2 bases, leaving 5 bases of the junction unmatched. This CDR3 has 14 residues. CDR3 DNA: TGTGCCAGCAGTTACCCCAGGGGGCGCGAGCCCCAGCATTTT. It encodes CASSYPRGREPQHF.

The J gene is TRBJ2-7, the V gene TRBV10-2; TRBD2 matches 11 bases. The germline V gene has CDR1 WSHSY and CDR2 SAAADI. V lost 4 bases and J lost 4; bases outside the gene matches: 12. The CDR3 runs 17 residues. Here the CDR3 DNA reads TGCGCCAGCAGTGCTACTAGCGGGAGAAGGGTTAGGTACGAGCAGTACTTC. Its translation is CASSATSGRRVRYEQYF.